This T cell receptor beta chain was sequenced for a study of T cells after yellow fever vaccination. Across the whole study: For low cell numbers, libraries were made with SMART-Seq v4 Ultra Low Input. Study outcomes and limitations: Clones that expanded after primary vaccination mostly reappeared after the booster (roughly 97% CD4, roughly 87% CD8). The secondary response was weaker but peaked faster, day 5 versus 15. Contaminating bulk clonotypes could be abundant in FACS-sorted repertoires.

Turning to this clonotype: Its specificity is unknown.

TCRdb used MiXCR to reprocess the 5' RACE reads, holding one entry per CDR3 protein. This sample has around 350,000 distinct CDR3 sequences, with approximately 10% found just once. Here the sequenced sample was PBMCs, taken on the day of the first yellow fever vaccination. The receptor was isolated from a man aged 18 to 29 who received the YFV17D yellow fever vaccine.

The CDR3 spells CASSPTGTRTGELFF. The DNA of the CDR3 is TGTGCCAGCAGCCCAACCGGGACTCGAACCGGGGAGCTGTTTTTT. The V gene is TRBV7-2, the J gene TRBJ2-2; D might be TRBD2 (6 bases). With 5 bases removed from V and 5 bases from J, the gap between germline ends came to 15 bases. Per germline, CDR1 SGHTA and CDR2 FQGNSA. This CDR3 is built from 15 residues.